In its sample, the clone carrying this TCR beta chain was seen once. Germline CDR1 is MDHEN and CDR2 is SYDVKM. V was shortened by 7 bases and J by 1 base, with 11 bases between the two germline ends. This CDR3 has 13 amino acids. Profiled with immunoSEQ multiplex PCR; TCRdb holds only in-frame clones, not every one. The sample includes approximately 68,000 clones, about 91% of them seen just once. The data belong to a study of T cell responses to AZD1222 COVID-19 vaccine. The chain couples TRBV28 to TRBJ2-7, with no clear D. Sequences were derived from peripheral blood, sampled on day 0 of AZD1222 vaccination. This TCR came from an adult in good health. The CDR3 nucleotides are TGTGCCAGCATGTCTGGCGGTTCCTACGAGCAGTACTTC. Translating it yields CASMSGGSYEQYF.